These 5 T cell receptor beta chains came from one sample sequenced in a study of T cell responses to AZD1222 COVID-19 vaccine. Repertoires were generated with immunoSEQ multiplex PCR, while TCRdb's copy carries only in-frame clones and drops some. The sample holds tens of thousands of clones, around 90% seen once. The material sequenced was peripheral blood, taken 28 days after the second AZD1222 dose. The source is an adult who received the AZD1222 COVID-19 vaccine.

This chain joins TRBV7-2 and TRBJ2-2; D gene uncertain. CDR1 and CDR2 from the germline V gene are SGHTA and FQGNSA. The CDR3 has 13 amino acids. Trimming took off 3 bases at V and 4 bases at J, with 6 bases between the two ends. The CDR3 is CASSLGITGELFF. CDR3 in DNA: TGTGCCAGCAGCTTGGGGATCACCGGGGAGCTGTTTTTT.

This clone was observed a handful of times. The V gene is TRBV4-2, the J gene TRBJ2-6, with D unclear. CDR3 length: 16 residues. Germline V gives CDR1 LGHNA, CDR2 YNFKEQ. Between the trimmed V and J ends, which lost 1 base and 0 bases, there was a span of 7 bases. DNA of the CDR3: TGTGCCAGCAGCCAAGCCGACAACTCTGGGGCCAACGTCCTGACTTTC. The encoded protein is CASSQADNSGANVLTF.

This rearrangement joins TRBV19 to TRBJ1-1, with D hard to call. V lost 2 bases and J 1 base, leaving 2 bases between the germline ends. Germline CDR1 is LNHDA and CDR2 is SQIVND (reference sequence). The length of the CDR3 is 12 residues. The CDR3 bases are TGTGCCAGTAGTATAAGGAACACTGAAGCTTTCTTT. This gives the protein CASSIRNTEAFF.

The chain combines TRBV14 with TRBJ1-1, with D perhaps TRBD1 (6 bases). Germline V gene data show CDR1 as SGHDN and CDR2 as FVKESK. V lost 2 bases and J lost 6, with 16 bases in between. CDR3 length: 15 amino acids. CDR3 bases: TGTGCCAGCAGCCAAACAGGGTCCGAGTATGCTGAAGCTTTCTTT. This codes for CASSQTGSEYAEAFF.

The rearrangement uses TRBV9 and TRBJ2-5; D is unclear. CDR1 is SGDLS, CDR2 YYNGEE, per germline. There are 13 residues in the CDR3. Trimming took off 0 bases at V and 4 bases at J, with 7 bases between the two ends. The CDR3 sequence: CASSVGVRETQYF. Written as DNA, the CDR3 is TGTGCCAGCAGCGTAGGGGTCAGAGAGACCCAGTACTTC.